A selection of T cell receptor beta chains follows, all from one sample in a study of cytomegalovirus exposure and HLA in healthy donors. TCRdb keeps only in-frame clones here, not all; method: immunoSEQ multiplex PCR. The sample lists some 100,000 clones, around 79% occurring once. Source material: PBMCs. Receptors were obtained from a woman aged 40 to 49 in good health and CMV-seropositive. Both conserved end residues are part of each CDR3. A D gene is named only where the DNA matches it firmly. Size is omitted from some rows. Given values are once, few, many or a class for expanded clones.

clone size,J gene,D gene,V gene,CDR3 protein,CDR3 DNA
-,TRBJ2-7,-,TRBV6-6,CASSPELYSSYEQYF,TGTGCCAGCAGCCCCGAATTGTATAGCTCCTACGAGCAGTACTTC
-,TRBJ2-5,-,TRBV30,CAWSVTDQETQYF,TGTGCCTGGAGTGTCACAGACCAAGAGACCCAGTACTTC
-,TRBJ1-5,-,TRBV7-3,CASSLTGGQPQHF,TGTGCCAGCAGCTTAACGGGAGGTCAGCCCCAGCATTTT
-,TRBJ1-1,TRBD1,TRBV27,CASGHRDRGSEAFF,TGTGCCAGCGGTCACCGGGACAGGGGCTCTGAAGCTTTCTTT
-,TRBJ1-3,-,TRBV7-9,CASSNRQIFSGNTIYF,TGTGCCAGCAGCAATAGACAGATTTTCTCTGGAAACACCATATATTTT
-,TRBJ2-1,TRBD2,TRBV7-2,CASSDDSGRASEQFF,TGTGCCAGCAGCGACGATAGCGGGAGGGCCTCTGAGCAGTTCTTC
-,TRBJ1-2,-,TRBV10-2,CASSESSLGQRGSGYTF,TGCGCCAGCAGTGAGTCGAGTCTGGGCCAGCGGGGGAGTGGCTACACCTTC
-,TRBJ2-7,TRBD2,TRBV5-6,CASSLYFGGFLSNYEQYF,TGTGCCAGCAGCCTCTATTTCGGGGGGTTTTTGAGTAACTACGAGCAGTACTTC
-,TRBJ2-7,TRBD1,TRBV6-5,CASSPGQGSSYEQYF,TGTGCCAGCAGCCCGGGACAGGGAAGCTCCTACGAGCAGTACTTC
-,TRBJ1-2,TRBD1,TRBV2,CASSEQGAEYGYTF,TGTGCCAGCAGTGAACAGGGGGCGGAATATGGCTACACCTTC
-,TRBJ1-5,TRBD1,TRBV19,CASSMPSTGGDQPQHF,TGTGCCAGTAGTATGCCGTCGACAGGGGGGGATCAGCCCCAGCATTTT
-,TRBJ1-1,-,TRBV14,CASSQKGGGILNTEAFF,TGTGCCAGCAGCCAAAAAGGTGGGGGGATTCTGAACACTGAAGCTTTCTTT
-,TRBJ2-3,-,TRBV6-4,CASSDGATDTQYF,TGTGCCAGCAGTGACGGGGCCACAGATACGCAGTATTTT
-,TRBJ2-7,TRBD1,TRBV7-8,CASSTGQGYYEQYF,TGTGCCAGCAGCACCGGACAGGGGTACTACGAGCAGTACTTC
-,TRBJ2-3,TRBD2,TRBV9,CASSVGGTSGSEDTQYF,TGTGCCAGCAGCGTAGGGGGGACTAGCGGGAGCGAAGATACGCAGTATTTT
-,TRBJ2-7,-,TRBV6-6,CASRPAGTGSYEQYF,TGTGCCAGCAGACCCGCCGGGACTGGCTCCTACGAGCAGTACTTC
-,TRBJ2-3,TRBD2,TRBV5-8,CASSLTRLAASTDTQYF,TGTGCCAGCAGCTTGACCCGACTAGCGGCCTCCACAGATACGCAGTATTTT
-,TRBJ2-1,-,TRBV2,CASSEAGDEQFF,TGTGCCAGCAGTGAAGCAGGGGATGAGCAGTTCTTC
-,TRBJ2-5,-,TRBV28,CASEGIGSQETQYF,TGTGCCAGCGAGGGAATAGGAAGCCAAGAGACCCAGTACTTC
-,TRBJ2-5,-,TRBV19,CASSIEVGRGFTSQYF,TGTGCCAGTAGTATAGAGGTTGGCAGGGGATTTACGTCCCAGTACTTC
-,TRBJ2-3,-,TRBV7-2,CASSPADGTLSSTDTQYF,TGTGCCAGCAGCCCAGCCGACGGGACTTTGTCTAGCACAGATACGCAGTATTTT
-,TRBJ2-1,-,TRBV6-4,CASSVKEGIEQFF,TGTGCCAGCAGTGTTAAAGAGGGAATTGAGCAGTTCTTC
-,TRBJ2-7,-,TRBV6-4,CASSDVGLGNSYEQYF,TGTGCCAGCAGTGACGTAGGACTGGGGAACTCCTACGAGCAGTACTTC
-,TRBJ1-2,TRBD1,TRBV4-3,CASSREITGVFYYGYTF,TGCGCCAGCAGCCGAGAGATTACAGGGGTCTTCTACTATGGCTACACCTTC
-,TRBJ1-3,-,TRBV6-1,CASSRDSGNTIYF,TGTGCCAGCAGCCGGGACTCTGGAAACACCATATATTTT
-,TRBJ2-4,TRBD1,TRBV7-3,CASSRTGGAGTQYF,TGTGCCAGCAGCCGGACAGGGGGCGCAGGCACTCAGTACTTC
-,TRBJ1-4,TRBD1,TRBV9,CASSPQQGFVEKLFF,TGTGCCAGCAGCCCGCAACAGGGGTTTGTTGAAAAACTGTTTTTT
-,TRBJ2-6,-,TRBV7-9,CASSLTIRVVF,TGTGCCAGCAGCTTAACAATACGGGTAGTTTTC
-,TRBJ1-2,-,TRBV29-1,CSVGGGPGDYGYTF,TGCAGCGTTGGGGGGGGGCCAGGGGACTATGGCTACACCTTC
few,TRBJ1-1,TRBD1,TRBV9,CASSQQGVGTEAFF,TGTGCCAGCAGCCAGCAGGGGGTTGGGACTGAAGCTTTCTTT
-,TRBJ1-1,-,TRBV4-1,CASSLNAGEAFF,TGCGCCAGCAGCCTAAACGCGGGTGAAGCTTTCTTT
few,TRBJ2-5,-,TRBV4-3,CASSQEGRGETQYF,TGCGCCAGCAGCCAAGAAGGCAGGGGAGAGACCCAGTACTTC
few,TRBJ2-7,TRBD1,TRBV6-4,CASITGTGLPEQYF,TGTGCCAGCATAACCGGGACAGGGCTCCCCGAGCAGTACTTC
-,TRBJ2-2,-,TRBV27,CASSRTDTNTGELFF,TGTGCCAGCAGTAGGACGGACACGAACACCGGGGAGCTGTTTTTT
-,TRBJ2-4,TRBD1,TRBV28,CASSLLQGVAKNIQYF,TGTGCCAGCAGTTTACTACAGGGGGTAGCCAAAAACATTCAGTACTTC
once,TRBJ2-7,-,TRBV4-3,CASSPGEAKGYEQYF,TGCGCCAGCAGCCCCGGGGAGGCGAAGGGGTACGAGCAGTACTTC
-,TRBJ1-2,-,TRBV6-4,CASLGREGNYGYTF,TGTGCCAGCCTAGGACGGGAGGGGAACTATGGCTACACCTTC
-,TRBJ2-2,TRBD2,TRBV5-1,CASSLLAVANTGELFF,TGCGCCAGCAGCTTGCTAGCGGTCGCGAACACCGGGGAGCTGTTTTTT
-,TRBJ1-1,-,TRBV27,CASRITPNTEAFF,TGTGCCAGCAGGATCACACCGAACACTGAAGCTTTCTTT
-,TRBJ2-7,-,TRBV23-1,CASSKPQGYEQYF,TGCGCCAGCAGTAAACCCCAGGGATACGAGCAGTACTTC
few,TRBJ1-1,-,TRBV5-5,CASSFDSLTEAFF,TGTGCCAGCAGCTTCGACAGCCTTACTGAAGCTTTCTTT
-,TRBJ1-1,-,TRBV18,CASSPIGGATEAFF,TGTGCCAGCTCACCAATCGGAGGGGCCACTGAAGCTTTCTTT
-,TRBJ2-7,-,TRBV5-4,CASSFNPFSYEQYF,TGTGCCAGCAGCTTTAATCCGTTCTCCTACGAGCAGTACTTC
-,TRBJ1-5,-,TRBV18,CASSPKGSNQPQHF,TGTGCCAGCTCACCGAAGGGGAGCAATCAGCCCCAGCATTTT
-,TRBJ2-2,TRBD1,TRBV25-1,CASSTTGGTGELFF,TGTGCCAGCAGTACAACAGGGGGCACCGGGGAGCTGTTTTTT
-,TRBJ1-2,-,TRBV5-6,CASGSGWNNHGYTF,TGTGCCAGCGGATCGGGTTGGAACAATCATGGCTACACCTTC
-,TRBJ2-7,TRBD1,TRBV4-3,CASSQGAGTGSYEQYF,TGCGCCAGCAGCCAAGGGGCCGGGACAGGTTCCTACGAGCAGTACTTC
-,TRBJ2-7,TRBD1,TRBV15,CATSKDRDSYEQYF,TGTGCCACCAGCAAAGACAGGGACTCCTACGAGCAGTACTTC
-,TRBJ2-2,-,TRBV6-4,CASSDSGVGGTGELFF,TGTGCCAGCAGTGACTCGGGAGTAGGGGGCACCGGGGAGCTGTTTTTT
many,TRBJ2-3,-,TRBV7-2,CASSQGAAGRTDTQYF,TGTGCCAGCAGCCAAGGGGCGGCGGGACGCACAGATACGCAGTATTTT
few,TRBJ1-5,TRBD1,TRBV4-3,CASSQGTGANQPQHF,TGCGCCAGCAGCCAAGGGACAGGGGCCAATCAGCCCCAGCATTTT
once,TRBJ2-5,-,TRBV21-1,CASSKDCPSGETQYF,TGTGCCAGCAGCAAAGACTGCCCGTCAGGAGAGACCCAGTACTTC
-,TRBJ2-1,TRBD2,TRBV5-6,CASSLTREAGNEQFF,TGTGCCAGCAGCTTAACGCGGGAGGCCGGGAATGAGCAGTTCTTC
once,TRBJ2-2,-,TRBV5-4,CASSQKNTGELFF,TGTGCCAGCAGCCAAAAGAACACCGGGGAGCTGTTTTTT
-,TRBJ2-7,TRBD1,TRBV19,CASSRQGGYEQYF,TGTGCCAGTAGTAGACAGGGTGGCTACGAGCAGTACTTC
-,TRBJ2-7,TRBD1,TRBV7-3,CASSLQGDPSYEQYF,TGTGCCAGCAGCCTACAGGGGGATCCCTCCTACGAGCAGTACTTC
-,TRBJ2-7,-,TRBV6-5,CASSYSSGTYEQYF,TGTGCCAGCAGTTACTCGTCGGGGACCTACGAGCAGTACTTC
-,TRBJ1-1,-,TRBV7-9,CASSFSTEAFF,TGTGCCAGCAGCTTCTCTACTGAAGCTTTCTTT
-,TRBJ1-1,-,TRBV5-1,CASSLVPPDAGLNTEAFF,TGCGCCAGCAGCTTGGTTCCCCCCGATGCGGGACTAAACACTGAAGCTTTCTTT